These 11 T cell receptor beta chains originate from one sample sequenced in a study of blood T cell repertoires in COVID-19 (dated by TCRdb to 2018 to 2020). Library construction relied on the immunoSEQ multiplex PCR assay. In its TCRdb copy, this immuneACCESS table keeps in-frame sequences only and misses some clones. Where compared with another copy, unresolved V genes explain less than half of these, and the others have no known cause. This sample comprises about 240,000 clones, 83% of them detected only once. About 3.6% of the sample is taken by the ten largest. Sequencing was done on a sample of PBMCs or T cells enriched from blood (not recorded which). All receptors come from a woman in her forties who had been exposed to COVID-19.

This clone was seen ten or more times. The chain combines TRBV6-6 with TRBJ1-3; perhaps TRBD1 as D (5 bases). Trimming removed 2 bases from V and 4 bases from J, with 15 bases in between. Germline CDR1 reads MNHNY; CDR2 reads SVGAGI (reference sequence). The CDR3 is made up of 16 amino acids. DNA for the CDR3: TGTGCCAGCAGTTACGGTCACACAGGCACAGGAAACACCATATATTTT. This translates into CASSYGHTGTGNTIYF.

This clone is labeled large (0.1 to 1%). The genes are TRBV7-2 and TRBJ2-7, with TRBD1 as a possible D gene (6 bases). Germline CDR1 is SGHTA and CDR2 is FQGNSA. V gave up 5 bases and J gave up 3 bases, with 11 bases separating them. The CDR3 loop spans 13 amino acids. The CDR3 is CASSTTGFYEQYF. DNA for the CDR3: TGTGCCAGCAGCACCACAGGGTTCTACGAGCAGTACTTC.

V usage is TRBV6-5 and J usage is TRBJ2-1; perhaps TRBD2 as D (5 bases). The CDR3 spans 14 residues. The V end lost 4 bases, the J end lost 3 bases, and 10 bases lay between the germline ends. Per germline, CDR1 MNHEY and CDR2 SVGAGI. The CDR3 sequence is CASSLSGNYNEQFF. The CDR3 DNA reads TGTGCCAGCAGTTTATCCGGGAACTACAATGAGCAGTTCTTC.

The V gene is TRBV29-1, the J gene TRBJ2-1; D might be TRBD2 (6 bases). The CDR3 has 14 residues. The V end lost 2 bases, the J end lost 3 bases, and 11 bases lay between the germline ends. The germline V gene encodes CDR1 SQVTM and CDR2 ANQGSEA. The CDR3: CSVEWDLHYNEQFF. Written as DNA, the CDR3 is TGCAGCGTTGAATGGGACTTACACTACAATGAGCAGTTCTTC.

The chain's CDR3 is CASSLDFGGLYGYTF. In nucleotides, the CDR3 is TGTGCCAGCAGCTTAGATTTCGGCGGTCTATATGGCTACACCTTC. The rearrangement uses TRBV11-2 and TRBJ1-2; D uncertain. Germline CDR1 SGHAT, CDR2 FQNNGV. This CDR3 has 15 amino acids. The V gene lost 0 bases and the J gene lost 5 bases, with 13 bases spanning the gap.

The chain is built from TRBV6-5 and TRBJ2-2; maybe TRBD1 (6 bases). The V and J ends lost 2 bases and 1 base respectively, with 8 bases between them. Germline V gene sequence: CDR1 MNHEY, CDR2 SVGAGI. The CDR3 has 15 residues. In DNA, the CDR3 is TGTGCCAGCAGTTACGTGACAGGGAACACCGGGGAGCTGTTTTTT. Translated: CASSYVTGNTGELFF.

The chain combines TRBV10-3 with TRBJ1-3, with D possibly matching TRBD1 (5 bases). This CDR3 comprises 15 residues. The germline CDR1 and CDR2 sequences are ENHRY and SYGVKD. Trimming took off 6 bases at V and 1 base at J, with 13 bases between the two ends. The DNA for the CDR3 is TGTGCCATCAGCATCGACAGCGTATCTGGAAACACCATATATTTT. Translating gives CAISIDSVSGNTIYF.

The chain uses TRBV5-6 and TRBJ1-4, with D possibly matching TRBD1 (5 bases). The CDR3 extends over 14 amino acids. The germline V gene has CDR1 SGHDT and CDR2 YYEEEE. V was cut by 5 bases and J by 4 bases, with 12 bases left in between. As DNA, the CDR3 is TGTGCCAGCAGTCCTGACAGACGTAATGAAAAACTGTTTTTT. This gives the protein CASSPDRRNEKLFF.

V usage is TRBV6-5 and J usage is TRBJ1-4; 8 bases fit TRBD1. Germline trimming cut 6 bases from V and 7 bases from J; bases unmatched to any gene: 10. The CDR3 consists of 15 residues. Germline loops: CDR1 MNHEY, CDR2 SVGAGI. The CDR3 coding sequence is TGTGCCAGCAGCGACGGGCCCACAGGGGGTGAAAAACTGTTTTTT. Its translation is CASSDGPTGGEKLFF.

This sequence joins TRBV19 and TRBJ2-1; 9 nucleotides agree with TRBD2. With 3 bases clipped from V and 12 bases from J, the junction kept 6 bases outside the gene matches. Germline CDR1 LNHDA, CDR2 SQIVND (reference sequence). This CDR3 has 13 residues. As DNA, the CDR3 is TGTGCCAGTAGTATCCGGACTAGCGAAGGGCAGTTCTTC. This gives the protein CASSIRTSEGQFF. The full variable domain, rest sourced from reference TRBV19 and TRBJ2-1, is DGGITQSPKYLFRKEGQNVTLSCEQNLNHDAMYWYRQDPGQGLRLIYYSQIVNDFQKGDIAEGYSVSREKKESFPLTVTSAQKNPTAFYLCASSIRTSEGQFFGPGTRLTVL.

The gene calls are TRBV5-1 and TRBJ1-1; unclear D gene. Trimming stripped 4 bases from V and 8 bases from J, with 15 bases between. The CDR3 is 13 amino acids. Germline V lookup: CDR1 SGHRS, CDR2 YFSETQ. The CDR3 nucleotides read TGCGCCAGCAGCGAGAGGGAGCAGGCCGAAGCTTTCTTT. As protein: CASSEREQAEAFF.